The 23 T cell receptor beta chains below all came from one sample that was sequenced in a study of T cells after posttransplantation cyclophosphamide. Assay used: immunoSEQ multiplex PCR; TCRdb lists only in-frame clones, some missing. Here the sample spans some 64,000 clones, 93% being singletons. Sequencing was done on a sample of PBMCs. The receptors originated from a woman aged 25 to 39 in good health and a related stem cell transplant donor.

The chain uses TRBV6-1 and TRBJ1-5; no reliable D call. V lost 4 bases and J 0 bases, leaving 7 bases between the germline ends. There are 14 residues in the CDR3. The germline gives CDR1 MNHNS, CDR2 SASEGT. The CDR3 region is CASSGADSNQPQHF. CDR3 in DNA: TGTGCCAGCAGTGGGGCGGATAGCAATCAGCCCCAGCATTTT.

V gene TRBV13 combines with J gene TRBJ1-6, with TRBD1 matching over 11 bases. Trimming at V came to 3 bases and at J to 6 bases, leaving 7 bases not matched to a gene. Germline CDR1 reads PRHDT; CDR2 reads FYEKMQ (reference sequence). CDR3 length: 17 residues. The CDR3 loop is CASSFGQGASFNSPLHF. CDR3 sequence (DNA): TGTGCCAGCAGCTTCGGACAGGGGGCGTCTTTTAATTCACCCCTCCACTTT.

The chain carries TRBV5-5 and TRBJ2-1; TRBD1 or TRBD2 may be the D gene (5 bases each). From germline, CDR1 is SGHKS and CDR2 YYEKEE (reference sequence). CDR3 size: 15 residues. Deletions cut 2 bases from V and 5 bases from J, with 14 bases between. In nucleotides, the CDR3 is TGTGCCAGCAGCTTTAGAGGGGTTGGGAACAATGAGCAGTTCTTC. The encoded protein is CASSFRGVGNNEQFF.

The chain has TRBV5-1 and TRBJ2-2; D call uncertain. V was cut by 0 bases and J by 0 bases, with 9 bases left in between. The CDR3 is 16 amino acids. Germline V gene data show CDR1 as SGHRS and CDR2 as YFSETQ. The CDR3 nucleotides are TGCGCCAGCAGCTTGGAGCCAGGTTCGAACACCGGGGAGCTGTTTTTT. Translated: CASSLEPGSNTGELFF.

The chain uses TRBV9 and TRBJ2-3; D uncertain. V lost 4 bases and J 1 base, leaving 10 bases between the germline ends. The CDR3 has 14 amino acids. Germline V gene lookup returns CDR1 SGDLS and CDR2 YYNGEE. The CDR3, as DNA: TGTGCCAGCAGCTCCCGGCCAGGCACAGATACGCAGTATTTT. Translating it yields CASSSRPGTDTQYF.

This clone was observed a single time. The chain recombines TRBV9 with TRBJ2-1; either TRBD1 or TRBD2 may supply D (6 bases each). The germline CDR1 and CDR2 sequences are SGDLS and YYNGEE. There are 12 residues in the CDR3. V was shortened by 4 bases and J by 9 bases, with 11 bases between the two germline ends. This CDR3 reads CASSPTGAEQFF. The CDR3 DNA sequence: TGTGCCAGCAGCCCAACGGGGGCTGAGCAGTTCTTC.

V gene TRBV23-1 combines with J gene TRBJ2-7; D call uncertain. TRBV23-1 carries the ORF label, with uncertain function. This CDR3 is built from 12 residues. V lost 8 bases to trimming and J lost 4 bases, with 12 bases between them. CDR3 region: CASEPKGYEQYF. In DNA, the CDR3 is TGCGCCAGCGAACCCAAGGGTTACGAGCAGTACTTC.

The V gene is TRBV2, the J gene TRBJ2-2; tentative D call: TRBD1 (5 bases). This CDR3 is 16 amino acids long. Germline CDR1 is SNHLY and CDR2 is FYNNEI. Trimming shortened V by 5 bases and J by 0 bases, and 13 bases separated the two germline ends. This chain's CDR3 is CASSLTDAANTGELFF. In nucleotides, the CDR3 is TGTGCCAGCAGTCTGACAGACGCCGCGAACACCGGGGAGCTGTTTTTT.

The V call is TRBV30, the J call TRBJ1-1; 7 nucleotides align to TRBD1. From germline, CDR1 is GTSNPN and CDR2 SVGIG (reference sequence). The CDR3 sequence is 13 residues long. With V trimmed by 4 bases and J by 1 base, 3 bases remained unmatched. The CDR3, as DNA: TGTGCCTGGATTCGACAGGGGAACACTGAAGCTTTCTTT. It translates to CAWIRQGNTEAFF.

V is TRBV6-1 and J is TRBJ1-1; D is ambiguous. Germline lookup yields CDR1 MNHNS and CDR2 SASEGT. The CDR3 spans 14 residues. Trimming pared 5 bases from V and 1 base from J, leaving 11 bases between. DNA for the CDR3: TGTGCCAGCAGTCACCGGGGAAGGAACACTGAAGCTTTCTTT. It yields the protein CASSHRGRNTEAFF.

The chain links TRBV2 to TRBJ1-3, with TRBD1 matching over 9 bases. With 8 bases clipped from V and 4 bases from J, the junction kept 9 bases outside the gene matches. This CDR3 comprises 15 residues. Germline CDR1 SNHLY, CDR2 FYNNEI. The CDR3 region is CASVSRTGAGNTIYF. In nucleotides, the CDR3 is TGTGCCAGCGTTTCCAGGACAGGGGCCGGAAACACCATATATTTT.

CDR3 region: CASSQTGGAAETQYF. For the CDR3, the DNA is TGCGCCAGCAGCCAAACGGGGGGGGCCGCAGAGACCCAGTACTTC. The rearrangement joins TRBV4-3 to TRBJ2-5, with 8 bases aligning to TRBD2. CDR1 is LGHNA, CDR2 YSLEER, per germline. The CDR3 is 15 residues long. V lost 2 bases to trimming and J lost 4 bases; unmatched junction nucleotides: 6.

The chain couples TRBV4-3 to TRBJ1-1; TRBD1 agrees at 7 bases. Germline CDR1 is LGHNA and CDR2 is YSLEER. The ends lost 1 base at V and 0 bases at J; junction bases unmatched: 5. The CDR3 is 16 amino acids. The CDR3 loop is CASSQGAGQMNTEAFF. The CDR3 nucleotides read TGCGCCAGCAGCCAAGGAGCGGGACAGATGAACACTGAAGCTTTCTTT.

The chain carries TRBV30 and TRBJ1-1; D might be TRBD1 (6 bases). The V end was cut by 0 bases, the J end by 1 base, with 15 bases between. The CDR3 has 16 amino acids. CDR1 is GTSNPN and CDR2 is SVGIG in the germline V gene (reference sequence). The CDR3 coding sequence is TGTGCCTGGAGTGTCTATGGTAGGGGGGGGAACACTGAAGCTTTCTTT. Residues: CAWSVYGRGGNTEAFF.

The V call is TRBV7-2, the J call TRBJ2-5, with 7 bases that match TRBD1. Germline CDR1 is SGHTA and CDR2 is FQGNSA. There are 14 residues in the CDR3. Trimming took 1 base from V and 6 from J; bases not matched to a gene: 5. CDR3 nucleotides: TGTGCCAGCAGCTTAGGGGGGACAGTAAAGACCCAGTACTTC. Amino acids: CASSLGGTVKTQYF. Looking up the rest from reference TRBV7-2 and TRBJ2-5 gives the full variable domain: GAGVSQSPSNKVTEKGKDVELRCDPISGHTALYWYRQSLGQGLEFLIYFQGNSAPDKSGLPSDRFSAERTGGSVSTLTIQRTQQEDSAVYLCASSLGGTVKTQYFGPGTRLLVL.

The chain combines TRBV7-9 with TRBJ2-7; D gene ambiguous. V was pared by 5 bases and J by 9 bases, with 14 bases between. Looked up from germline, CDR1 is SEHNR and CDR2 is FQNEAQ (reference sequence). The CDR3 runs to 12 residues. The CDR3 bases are TGTGCCAGCAGCCCCCCGGACCGCTGGCAGTACTTC. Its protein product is CASSPPDRWQYF.

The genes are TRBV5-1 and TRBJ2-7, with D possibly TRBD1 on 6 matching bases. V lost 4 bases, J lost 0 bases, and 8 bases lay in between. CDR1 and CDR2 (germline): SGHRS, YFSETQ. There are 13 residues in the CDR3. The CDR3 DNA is TGCGCCAGCAGCCGGGACATCTCCTACGAGCAGTACTTC. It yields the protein CASSRDISYEQYF.

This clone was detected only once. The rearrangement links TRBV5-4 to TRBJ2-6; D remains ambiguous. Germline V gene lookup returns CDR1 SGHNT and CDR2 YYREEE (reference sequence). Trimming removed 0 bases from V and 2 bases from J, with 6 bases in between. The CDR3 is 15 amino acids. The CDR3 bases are TGTGCCAGCAGCTTGGGGTTGCCTGGGGCCAACGTCCTGACTTTC. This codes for CASSLGLPGANVLTF.

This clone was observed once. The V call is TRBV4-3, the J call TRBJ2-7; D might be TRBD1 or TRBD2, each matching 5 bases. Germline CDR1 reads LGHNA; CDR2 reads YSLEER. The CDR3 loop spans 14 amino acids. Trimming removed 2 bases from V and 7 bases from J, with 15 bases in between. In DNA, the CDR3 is TGCGCCAGCAGCCAAATTGAGGGGATGAGGGAGCAGTACTTC. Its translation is CASSQIEGMREQYF.

The CDR3 region has the DNA TGTGCCAGCAGCCAACCCGGGACTAGCGGGGTTACCGGGGAGCTGTTTTTT. It translates to CASSQPGTSGVTGELFF. The rearrangement joins TRBV4-2 to TRBJ2-2, with TRBD2 identical over 13 bases. This CDR3 is 17 amino acids long. The J segment lost 5 bases and the V segment lost 2 bases, leaving 5 bases of the junction unmatched. Germline loops: CDR1 LGHNA, CDR2 YNFKEQ.

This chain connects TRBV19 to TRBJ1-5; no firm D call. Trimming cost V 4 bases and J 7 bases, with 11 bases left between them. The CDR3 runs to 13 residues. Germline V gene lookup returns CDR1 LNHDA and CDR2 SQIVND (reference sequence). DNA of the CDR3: TGTGCCAGTAGTAGCCAGGTACCCCAGCCCCAGCATTTT. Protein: CASSSQVPQPQHF.

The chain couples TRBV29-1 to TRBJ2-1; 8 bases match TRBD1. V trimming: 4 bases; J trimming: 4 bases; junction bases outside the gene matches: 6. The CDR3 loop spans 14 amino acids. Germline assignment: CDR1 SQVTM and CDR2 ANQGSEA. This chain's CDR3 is CSVAGTGIYNEQFF. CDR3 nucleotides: TGCAGCGTTGCTGGGACAGGAATATACAATGAGCAGTTCTTC.

In nucleotides, the CDR3 is TGTGCCAGCAGTGCACAGGTAAACTATGGCTACACCTTC. It encodes CASSAQVNYGYTF. The chain uses TRBV6-6 and TRBJ1-2, with D possibly TRBD1 on 5 matching bases. Germline-derived CDR1 and CDR2 are MNHNY and SVGAGI (reference sequence). CDR3 length: 13 residues. V lost 5 bases and J 2 bases, leaving 9 bases between the germline ends.